This T cell receptor beta chain was recorded in a study of T cell changes during pregnancy in multiple sclerosis. This clone appeared a single time. The CDR3 runs to 13 residues. Germline trimming cut 5 bases from V and 3 bases from J; bases unmatched to any gene: 7. Per germline, CDR1 GTSNPN and CDR2 SVGIG (reference sequence). Clones were sequenced by immunoSEQ multiplex PCR, and TCRdb holds only the in-frame ones, with some missing. This sample has some 60,000 clones, with about 88% found just once. The source material was peripheral blood, sampled after pregnancy. This receptor was obtained from a female donor with multiple sclerosis, enrolled in a pregnancy study. The V and J genes are TRBV30 and TRBJ2-7, with TRBD1 matching over 7 bases. The CDR3 sequence is CAWGRGLSYEQYF. As DNA, the CDR3 is TGTGCCTGGGGCAGGGGGTTAAGCTACGAGCAGTACTTC.